These 30 T cell receptor beta chains came from one sample sequenced in a study of CD8+ T cells in alopecia areata. Extracted RNA was reverse transcribed into cDNA, the sequencing template. The method was immunoSEQ multiplex PCR; TCRdb's version includes in-frame clones alone and lacks a portion of them. This sample yields 110,000 to 150,000 clones, of which roughly three fifths are seen a single time; around 6% belongs to the top ten. Source: CD4+ T cells sorted from blood, taken at week 0. These receptors were collected from a human donor with alopecia areata.

The chain carries TRBV30 and TRBJ2-7; D perhaps matches TRBD2 (5 bases). The germline CDR1 and CDR2 sequences are GTSNPN and SVGIG (reference sequence). The CDR3 consists of 16 residues. Trimming shortened V by 4 bases and J by 0 bases, and 19 bases separated the two germline ends. CDR3 sequence reads: CAWTPAAGVFSYEQYF. The CDR3 region has the DNA TGTGCCTGGACCCCTGCGGCGGGCGTTTTCTCCTACGAGCAGTACTTC.

The chain employs TRBV13 and TRBJ1-3; D uncertain. The CDR3 contains 15 residues. Trimming stripped 6 bases from V and 0 bases from J, with 12 bases between. The germline gives CDR1 PRHDT, CDR2 FYEKMQ (reference sequence). The CDR3 is CASSFSRASGNTIYF. CDR3 nucleotide sequence: TGTGCCAGCAGTTTTTCCCGGGCCTCTGGAAACACCATATATTTT.

The chain employs TRBV29-1 and TRBJ1-2; 8 bases map to TRBD1. V shed 7 bases and J 2 bases; nucleotides not matched to a gene: 6. From germline, CDR1 is SQVTM and CDR2 ANQGSEA. The CDR3 has 13 amino acids. The CDR3 protein is CSARTGTNYGYTF. Written as DNA, the CDR3 is TGCAGCGCCCGGACAGGGACCAACTATGGCTACACCTTC.

This clone came up a few times. The chain recombines TRBV7-2 with TRBJ2-7, with D possibly being TRBD2 (5 bases). V lost 1 base and J 4 bases, leaving 11 bases between the germline ends. The germline V gene has CDR1 SGHTA and CDR2 FQGNSA. The CDR3 is 14 amino acids. CDR3 coding DNA: TGTGCCAGCAGCTTAGTGCCGGGGTGGTACGAGCAGTACTTC. It yields the protein CASSLVPGWYEQYF.

This chain connects TRBV28 to TRBJ1-1; no clear D gene. The CDR3 spans 13 residues. V gave up 6 bases and J gave up 1 base, with 9 bases separating them. Germline V CDR1 and CDR2: MDHEN, SYDVKM. CDR3 residues: CASSILGNTEAFF. DNA of the CDR3: TGTGCCAGCAGCATCCTAGGGAACACTGAAGCTTTCTTT. Full variable domain (remainder filled in from reference TRBV28 and TRBJ1-1): DVKVTQSSRYLVKRTGEKVFLECVQDMDHENMFWYRQDPGLGLRLIYFSYDVKMKEKGDIPEGYSVSREKKERFSLILESASTNQTSMYLCASSILGNTEAFFGQGTRLTVV.

The chain links TRBV2 to TRBJ2-7, with 8 nucleotides matching TRBD1. V shed 5 bases, J shed 5 bases, and the junction held 2 bases outside the gene matches. This CDR3 spans 12 amino acids. Germline CDR1 reads SNHLY; CDR2 reads FYNNEI. The CDR3 loop reads CASSRTGNEQYF. The CDR3 region has the DNA TGTGCCAGCAGTCGGACAGGGAACGAGCAGTACTTC.

The J gene is TRBJ1-1, the V gene TRBV30; TRBD1 is a possible D gene (5 bases). The germline V and J ends were trimmed by 5 bases and 4 bases, with 20 bases remaining between them. This CDR3 has 15 residues. Germline V gene sequence: CDR1 GTSNPN, CDR2 SVGIG (reference sequence). CDR3 DNA sequence: TGTGCCTGGGTACTCCCGGGCCCAAGGGGCACTGAAGCTTTCTTT. This encodes CAWVLPGPRGTEAFF.

The V call is TRBV7-3, the J call TRBJ1-6; D gene ambiguous. Trimming cost V 5 bases and J 9 bases, with 8 bases left between them. The germline V gene has CDR1 SGHTA and CDR2 FQGTGA. The CDR3 consists of 12 residues. The CDR3 DNA is TGTGCCAGCAGCCGCGGTGGTTCACCCCTCCACTTT. Translated: CASSRGGSPLHF.

The gene calls are TRBV9 and TRBJ2-6; 11 bases are a match to TRBD1. Germline CDR1 reads SGDLS; CDR2 reads YYNGEE. CDR3 length equals 17 residues. With 5 bases clipped from V and 0 bases from J, the junction kept 4 bases outside the gene matches. For the CDR3, the DNA is TGTGCCAGCAGACGGACAGGGGGCAGCTCTGGGGCCAACGTCCTGACTTTC. Translating gives CASRRTGGSSGANVLTF. Full variable domain (rest looked up from reference TRBV9 and TRBJ2-6): DSGVTQTPKHLITATGQRVTLRCSPRSGDLSVYWYQQSLDQGLQFLIQYYNGEERAKGNILERFSAQQFPDLHSELNLSSLELGDSALYFCASRRTGGSSGANVLTFGAGSRLTVL.

The J gene is TRBJ1-2, the V gene TRBV2; 7 positions agree with TRBD1. The germline V gene encodes CDR1 SNHLY and CDR2 FYNNEI. The CDR3 is 13 residues long. Trimming cost V 5 bases and J 4 bases; bases outside gene matches: 4. In DNA, the CDR3 is TGTGCCAGCAGTCCGGACAGGCTCTATGGCTACACCTTC. Translated: CASSPDRLYGYTF.

The gene calls are TRBV5-1 and TRBJ2-1; D is unclear. This CDR3 has 15 residues. CDR1 SGHRS and CDR2 YFSETQ come from the germline V gene. Trimming took off 8 bases at V and 1 base at J, with 16 bases between the two ends. The CDR3, as DNA: TGCGCCAGTAAACTGACTGACGGGTCCTACAATGAGCAGTTCTTC. It yields the protein CASKLTDGSYNEQFF.

This chain connects TRBV28 to TRBJ2-3; possible D gene TRBD1, 5 bases. Trimming left V 10 bases short and J 3 bases short, with 17 bases between. The germline gives CDR1 MDHEN, CDR2 SYDVKM. The CDR3 sequence is 14 residues long. The CDR3 DNA reads TGTGCCACGCGCCTGGGGCCCGGTACAGATACGCAGTATTTT. Translated, it gives CATRLGPGTDTQYF.

V and J are TRBV7-9 and TRBJ2-1, with a possible D match to TRBD1 (5 bases). Germline V lookup: CDR1 SEHNR, CDR2 FQNEAQ (reference sequence). The ends were cut back, 5 bases at V and 1 base at J, with 12 bases in the middle. The length of the CDR3 is 15 residues. CDR3 in amino acids: CASSLGHRSYNEQFF. The DNA of the CDR3 is TGTGCCAGCAGCCTAGGACACCGATCCTACAATGAGCAGTTCTTC. The full variable domain, in which reference TRBV7-9 and TRBJ2-1 provide the parts outside the CDR3, is DTGVSQNPRHKITKRGQNVTFRCDPISEHNRLYWYRQTLGQGPEFLTYFQNEAQLEKSRLLSDRFSAERPKGSFSTLEIQRTEQGDSAMYLCASSLGHRSYNEQFFGPGTRLTVL.

This rearrangement joins TRBV10-3 to TRBJ1-2; D might be TRBD1 (6 bases). V lost 6 bases to trimming and J lost 6 bases, with 17 bases between them. In germline, CDR1 is ENHRY, CDR2 SYGVKD. The CDR3 totals 14 residues. The CDR3 bases are TGTGCCATCAGAACACAGGGAGGAGACGATGGCTACACCTTC. Translating gives CAIRTQGGDDGYTF.

This clone was picked up a small number of times. The chain is built from TRBV7-2 and TRBJ1-5; D remains ambiguous. This CDR3 region has 15 residues. The germline gives CDR1 SGHTA, CDR2 FQGNSA. Trimming took 1 base from V and 6 from J, leaving 13 bases between them. The CDR3 bases are TGTGCCAGCAGCTTAGAACCTGGGGTGTCTCAGCCCCAGCATTTT. It codes for CASSLEPGVSQPQHF.

This chain uses TRBV11-2 with TRBJ2-1, with D perhaps matching TRBD1 or TRBD2 (7 bases each). Germline CDR1 is SGHAT and CDR2 is FQNNGV. V shed 1 base and J shed 4 bases, with 11 bases lying between them. The CDR3 loop spans 15 amino acids. Written as DNA, the CDR3 is TGTGCCAGCAGCTTAGGCCAGGGGGGGTACAATGAGCAGTTCTTC. Protein product: CASSLGQGGYNEQFF. Using reference TRBV11-2 and TRBJ2-1 for the parts outside the CDR3, the full variable domain is EAGVAQSPRYKIIEKRQSVAFWCNPISGHATLYWYQQILGQGPKLLIQFQNNGVVDDSQLPKDRFSAERLKGVDSTLKIQPAKLEDSAVYLCASSLGQGGYNEQFFGPGTRLTVL.

The chain combines TRBV7-2 with TRBJ2-7; 9 bases line up with TRBD2. V trimming: 5 bases; J trimming: 5 bases; junction bases outside the gene matches: 10. The CDR3 length is 15 residues. Germline CDR1 is SGHTA and CDR2 is FQGNSA. In nucleotides, the CDR3 is TGTGCCAGCAGCGTTACCGGGACTAGCATCCACGAGCAGTACTTC. It translates to CASSVTGTSIHEQYF.

This clone was seen more than once but under ten times. The V call is TRBV9, the J call TRBJ2-2; the D call may be TRBD1 or TRBD2 (5 bases each). The germline V gene has CDR1 SGDLS and CDR2 YYNGEE. Deletions cut 0 bases from V and 0 bases from J, with 9 bases between. The CDR3 sequence is 16 residues long. This CDR3 reads CASSVAGRPNTGELFF. The CDR3 coding sequence is TGTGCCAGCAGCGTAGCGGGGCGGCCGAACACCGGGGAGCTGTTTTTT.

The chain links TRBV5-1 to TRBJ2-2; 9 nucleotides match TRBD1. The CDR3 spans 15 residues. Per the germline V gene, CDR1 is SGHRS and CDR2 is YFSETQ. V lost 1 base and J lost 3; bases outside the gene matches: 1. As DNA, the CDR3 is TGCGCCAGCAGCTTGAGGACAGGGGACACCGGGGAGCTGTTTTTT. Translation: CASSLRTGDTGELFF. Together with reference TRBV5-1 and TRBJ2-2, the CDR3 gives the full variable domain: KAGVTQTPRYLIKTRGQQVTLSCSPISGHRSVSWYQQTPGQGLQFLFEYFSETQRNKGNFPGRFSGRQFSNSRSEMNVSTLELGDSALYLCASSLRTGDTGELFFGEGSRLTVL.

The chain carries TRBV7-9 and TRBJ1-5, with D possibly matching TRBD1 (5 bases). The germline V and J ends were trimmed by 0 bases and 3 bases, with 6 bases remaining between them. Germline-derived CDR1 and CDR2 are SEHNR and FQNEAQ (reference sequence). This CDR3 spans 14 amino acids. The CDR3 protein is CASSLAGTNQPQHF. The CDR3 DNA reads as TGTGCCAGCAGCTTAGCAGGGACCAATCAGCCCCAGCATTTT.

The chain couples TRBV6-6 to TRBJ1-2; TRBD1 matches at 9 bases. The germline CDR1 and CDR2 sequences are MNHNY and SVGAGI (reference sequence). The CDR3 is 14 amino acids. The junction had 2 bases not matched to a gene; V was cut back by 0 bases and J by 6 bases. The CDR3 loop reads CASSYSGQGNGYTF. CDR3 nucleotide sequence: TGTGCCAGCAGTTACTCGGGACAGGGTAATGGCTACACCTTC.

The V call is TRBV25-1, the J call TRBJ1-6; D is unresolved. Germline CDR1 and CDR2: MGHDK and SYGVNS. The CDR3 length is 14 residues. Trimming took 2 bases from V and 4 from J, leaving 6 bases between them. CDR3 amino acids: CASSELTYNSPLHF. The CDR3 DNA sequence: TGTGCCAGCAGTGAACTCACATATAATTCACCCCTCCACTTT.

The count of this clone is one. The gene calls are TRBV7-8 and TRBJ2-6; 8 nucleotides match TRBD1. The CDR3 runs 17 residues. The germline V gene encodes CDR1 SGHVS and CDR2 FQNEAQ. V dropped 5 bases and J dropped 3; count of bases not matched to a gene: 9. CDR3 residues: CASSRGQGSGGANVLTF. Here the CDR3 DNA reads TGTGCCAGCAGCCGTGGACAGGGTTCTGGTGGGGCCAACGTCCTGACTTTC.

V and J are TRBV27 and TRBJ1-2; D is possibly TRBD1 (5 bases). Germline lookup yields CDR1 MNHEY and CDR2 SMNVEV (reference sequence). CDR3 length: 14 amino acids. The V end was cut by 2 bases, the J end by 4 bases, with 11 bases between. The CDR3 DNA reads TGTGCCAGCAGTTTAAATACAGGCTTCTATGGCTACACCTTC. Protein sequence: CASSLNTGFYGYTF.

The chain joins TRBV12-5 to TRBJ1-2; TRBD1 might be the D (5 bases). In germline, CDR1 is LGHNT, CDR2 FRNRAP. V was cut by 1 base and J by 3 bases, with 12 bases left in between. The CDR3 runs to 15 residues. CDR3 sequence (DNA): TGTGCTAGTGGTTTGGGCCGGGACCCTCACTATGGCTACACCTTC. It specifies CASGLGRDPHYGYTF.

The V gene is TRBV30, the J gene TRBJ2-5, with D uncertain. This CDR3 has 12 residues. Per germline, CDR1 GTSNPN and CDR2 SVGIG (reference sequence). The germline V and J ends were trimmed by 2 bases and 4 bases, with 8 bases remaining between them. For the CDR3, the DNA is TGTGCCTGGAGTATAGCCGTAGAGACCCAGTACTTC. The encoded protein is CAWSIAVETQYF.

This clone was detected only a few times. The chain recombines TRBV6-5 with TRBJ1-5, with 9 nucleotides matching TRBD1. The CDR3 has 15 amino acids. Germline values: CDR1 MNHEY, CDR2 SVGAGI. With 8 bases clipped from V and 5 bases from J, the junction kept 10 bases outside the gene matches. The CDR3 here is CASLKGDREYQPQHF. CDR3 coding DNA: TGTGCCAGCCTTAAGGGGGACAGGGAGTATCAGCCCCAGCATTTT.

This clone was found many times. This chain connects TRBV14 to TRBJ2-7; D call uncertain. The CDR3 loop spans 13 amino acids. Trimming removed 4 bases at V and 5 bases at J, with 12 bases between. Germline CDR1 reads SGHDN; CDR2 reads FVKESK. The DNA for the CDR3 is TGTGCCAGCAGCCCCCCGAGCGTCAACGAGCAGTACTTC. Amino acids: CASSPPSVNEQYF. Filled out from reference TRBV14 and TRBJ2-7, the complete variable domain reads EAGVTQFPSHSVIEKGQTVTLRCDPISGHDNLYWYRRVMGKEIKFLLHFVKESKQDESGMPNNRFLAERTGGTYSTLKVQPAELEDSGVYFCASSPPSVNEQYFGPGTRLTVT.

The chain carries TRBV29-1 and TRBJ1-2, with 9 bases identical to TRBD1. The V gene end was trimmed by 5 bases and the J gene end by 7 bases; junction bases not matched to a gene: 8. This CDR3 has 13 amino acids. CDR1 is SQVTM and CDR2 is ANQGSEA in the germline V gene. The CDR3 DNA is TGCAGCGTTCGTAGGGGACAGGGATCTGGCTACACCTTC. Amino acid sequence: CSVRRGQGSGYTF. Together with reference TRBV29-1 and TRBJ1-2, the CDR3 gives the full variable domain: SAVISQKPSRDICQRGTSLTIQCQVDSQVTMMFWYRQQPGQSLTLIATANQGSEATYESGFVIDKFPISRPNLTFSTLTVSNMSPEDSSIYLCSVRRGQGSGYTFGSGTRLTVV.

This chain connects TRBV9 to TRBJ1-1; the D is unclear. The CDR3 has 11 amino acids. V lost 3 bases, J lost 3 bases, and 3 bases lay in between. CDR1 and CDR2 from the germline V gene are SGDLS and YYNGEE. For the CDR3, the DNA is TGTGCCAGCAGCGGAGACACTGAAGCTTTCTTT. Residues: CASSGDTEAFF.